The 10 T cell receptor beta chains below come from one sample, sequenced in a study of blood T cell repertoires in COVID-19. Profiling relied on immunoSEQ multiplex PCR, and the TCRdb table lists in-frame clones only, not all of them. The sample holds more than 110,000 clones; more than 80% are singletons and the top ten take approximately 9%. The sequenced sample was peripheral blood. These receptor sequences come from a woman older than 75 in a cohort sampled during active or convalescent COVID-19.

To note about this clone: The same CDR3 also results from other DNA sequences found in this sample. The rearrangement uses TRBV7-2 and TRBJ2-6, with 8 nucleotides matching TRBD2. Germline values: CDR1 SGHTA, CDR2 FQGNSA. CDR3 length equals 16 residues. V trimming: 3 bases; J trimming: 1 base; junction bases outside the gene matches: 2. This CDR3 is CASSFGGDSGANVLTF. The CDR3 coding sequence is TGTGCCAGCAGCTTCGGGGGGGATTCTGGGGCCAACGTCCTGACTTTC.

CDR3 in amino acids: CASRQPGQGGNTIYF. CDR3 sequence (DNA): TGTGCCAGCAGGCAACCGGGACAGGGTGGGAACACCATATATTTT. The rearrangement links TRBV6-1 to TRBJ1-3, with TRBD1 identical over 9 bases. This CDR3 contains 15 residues. The V segment lost 6 bases and the J segment 7 bases; nucleotides outside the gene matches: 10. The germline gives CDR1 MNHNS, CDR2 SASEGT.

The rearrangement links TRBV5-1 to TRBJ2-5; unclear D gene. With 0 bases removed from V and 4 bases from J, the gap between germline ends came to 4 bases. The CDR3 has 12 residues. CDR1 is SGHRS and CDR2 is YFSETQ in the germline V gene. The CDR3 loop is CASSLAGETQYF. The CDR3 DNA reads as TGCGCCAGCAGCTTGGCCGGAGAGACCCAGTACTTC.

This chain connects TRBV5-4 to TRBJ2-4; no clear D. The germline V gene has CDR1 SGHNT and CDR2 YYREEE (reference sequence). This CDR3 is built from 14 residues. With 1 base removed from V and 0 bases from J, the gap between germline ends came to 5 bases. The CDR3 DNA reads TGTGCCAGCAGCTTGTACGGAGCCAAAAACATTCAGTACTTC. It translates to CASSLYGAKNIQYF.

This clone has a handful of counts. This sequence joins TRBV15 and TRBJ2-7; 7 positions match TRBD1. Germline V CDR1 and CDR2: LNHNV, YYDKDF (reference sequence). The CDR3 has 15 amino acids. V was clipped by 5 bases and J by 2 bases; unmatched bases: 9. The CDR3 nucleotides are TGTGCCACCAGCGGGACGCAGGGGACAGCCTACGAGCAGTACGTC. Translating gives CATSGTQGTAYEQYV.

The chain recombines TRBV4-2 with TRBJ2-3, with a weak D call TRBD2 (5 bases). The germline V and J ends were trimmed by 1 base and 5 bases, with 13 bases remaining between them. The CDR3 is 15 amino acids. Germline lookup yields CDR1 LGHNA and CDR2 YNFKEQ. The CDR3 loop reads CASSQVGTRIDTQYF. The CDR3 DNA sequence: TGTGCCAGCAGCCAAGTAGGAACTAGAATAGATACGCAGTATTTT.

The V call is TRBV21-1, the J call TRBJ1-1; the table gives TRBD1 as D, unverified against the DNA. TRBV21-1 is tagged as a pseudogene. This CDR3 is 16 amino acids long. This CDR3 is CASSRRDSQENTEAFF. CDR3 nucleotides: TGTGCCAGCAGCAGACGGGACAGCCAGGAGAACACTGAAGCTTTCTTT.

This clone came up a few times. The J gene is TRBJ1-2, the V gene TRBV6-5, with a weak D call TRBD1 (6 bases). From germline, CDR1 is MNHEY and CDR2 SVGAGI. The length of the CDR3 is 14 residues. V was shortened by 10 bases and J by 5 bases, with 20 bases between the two germline ends. The CDR3 nucleotides read TGTGCCACCCTTTACAGGGAGTCGCCTTATGGCTACACCTTC. Its protein product is CATLYRESPYGYTF.

The chain combines TRBV27 with TRBJ2-1; 10 bases map to TRBD1. J gave up 7 bases and V 6 bases, and 3 bases lay outside the gene matches. Germline CDR1 is MNHEY and CDR2 is SMNVEV (reference sequence). The CDR3 is made up of 13 amino acids. In DNA, the CDR3 is TGTGCCAGCAGACGGACAGGGGGGAATGAGCAGTTCTTC. It encodes CASRRTGGNEQFF.

The V and J genes are TRBV5-3 and TRBJ1-4; 8 positions match TRBD1. TRBV5-3 is treated as an ORF (open reading frame) with a function not yet certain. This CDR3 has 15 amino acids. The ends lost 5 bases at V and 8 bases at J; junction bases unmatched: 11. As DNA, the CDR3 is TGTGCCAGAAGACCCGTTATACAGGGGGGAGAAAAACTGTTTTTT. Translating it yields CARRPVIQGGEKLFF.